This T cell receptor (beta chain) was documented in a study of shared clonotypes between healthy human individuals. This CDR3 region has 17 residues. The V and J ends lost 0 bases and 0 bases respectively, with 12 bases between them. CDR1 and CDR2 from the germline V gene are SGHTA and FQGNSA. Method: immunoSEQ multiplex PCR; TCRdb's copy keeps in-frame clones and lacks some. The table includes some 2.1 million clones, roughly 95% detected once. Terminally differentiated effector memory CD45RA+ cells were excluded by CCR7 positive selection of CD45RO-negative cells. Participating donors were healthy, HIV-negative adults free of recent acute infections or vaccinations.

This receptor was obtained from a man aged 18 to 29 in good health. Some clones in this sample may be carry-over from other donors' samples. The rearrangement joins TRBV7-2 to TRBJ1-3; D is ambiguous. What was sequenced was naive CD8+ T cells from PBMCs. The CDR3 loop is CASSLAVRWDSGNTIYF. Here the CDR3 DNA reads TGTGCCAGCAGCTTAGCGGTGAGGTGGGACTCTGGAAACACCATATATTTT.